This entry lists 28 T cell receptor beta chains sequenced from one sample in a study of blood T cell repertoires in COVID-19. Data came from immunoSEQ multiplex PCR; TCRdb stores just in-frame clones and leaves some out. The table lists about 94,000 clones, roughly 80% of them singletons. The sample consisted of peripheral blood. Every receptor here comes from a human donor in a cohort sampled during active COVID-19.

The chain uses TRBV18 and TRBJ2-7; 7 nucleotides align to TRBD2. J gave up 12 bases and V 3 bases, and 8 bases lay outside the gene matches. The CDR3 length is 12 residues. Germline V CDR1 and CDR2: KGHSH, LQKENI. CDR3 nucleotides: TGTGCCAGCTCACCCAGGGAGGGCATGAGGTACTTC. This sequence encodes CASSPREGMRYF. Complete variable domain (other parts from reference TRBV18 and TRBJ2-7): NAGVMQNPRHLVRRRGQEARLRCSPMKGHSHVYWYRQLPEEGLKFMVYLQKENIIDESGMPKERFSAEFPKEGPSILRIQQVVRGDSAAYFCASSPREGMRYFGPGTRLTVT.

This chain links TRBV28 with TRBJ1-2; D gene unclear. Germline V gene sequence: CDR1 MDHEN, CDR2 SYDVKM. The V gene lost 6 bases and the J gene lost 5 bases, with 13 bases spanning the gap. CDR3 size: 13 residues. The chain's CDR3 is CASSQTELYGYTF. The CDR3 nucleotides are TGTGCCAGCAGCCAAACAGAATTATATGGCTACACCTTC.

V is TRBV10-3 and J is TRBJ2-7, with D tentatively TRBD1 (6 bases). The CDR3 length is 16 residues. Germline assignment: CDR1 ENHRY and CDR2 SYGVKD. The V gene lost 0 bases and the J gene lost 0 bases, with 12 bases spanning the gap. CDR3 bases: TGTGCCATCAGTGAGTCCCCAGGGGCCAGCTCCTACGAGCAGTACTTC. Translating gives CAISESPGASSYEQYF.

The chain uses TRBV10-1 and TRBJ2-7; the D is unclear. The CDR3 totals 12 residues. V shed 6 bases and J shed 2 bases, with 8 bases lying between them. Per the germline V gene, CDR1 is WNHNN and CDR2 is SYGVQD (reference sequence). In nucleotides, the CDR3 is TGCGCCAGCAGCGGGTCCACCTACGAGCAGTACTTC. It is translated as CASSGSTYEQYF.

The CDR3 reads CASSQRTSGSTQYF. The CDR3 coding sequence is TGTGCCAGCAGCCAGAGGACTAGCGGGTCAACCCAGTACTTC. J is TRBJ2-5 and V is TRBV3-1 (or the pseudogene TRBV3-2); TRBD2 aligns across 11 bases. Germline CDR1 and CDR2: LGHDT and YNNKEL (reference sequence). V gave up 3 bases and J gave up 8 bases; unmatched junction bases: 5. The CDR3 runs to 14 residues.

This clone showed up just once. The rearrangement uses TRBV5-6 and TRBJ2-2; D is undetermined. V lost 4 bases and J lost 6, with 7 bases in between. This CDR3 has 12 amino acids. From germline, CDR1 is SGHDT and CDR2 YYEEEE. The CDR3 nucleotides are TGTGCCAGCAGCGCGCCCCCCGGGGAGCTGTTTTTT. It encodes CASSAPPGELFF.

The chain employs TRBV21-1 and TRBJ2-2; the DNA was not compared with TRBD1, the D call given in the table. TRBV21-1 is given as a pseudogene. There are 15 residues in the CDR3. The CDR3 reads CASSKDSAGSGELFF. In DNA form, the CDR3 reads TGTGCCAGCAGCAAAGATTCAGCAGGGTCCGGGGAGCTGTTTTTT.

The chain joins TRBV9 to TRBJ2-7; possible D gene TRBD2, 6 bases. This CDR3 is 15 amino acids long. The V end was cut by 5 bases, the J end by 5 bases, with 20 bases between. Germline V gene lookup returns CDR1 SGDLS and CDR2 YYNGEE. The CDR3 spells CASRRELAEGNEQYF. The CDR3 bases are TGTGCCAGCAGAAGAGAACTAGCAGAGGGGAACGAGCAGTACTTC.

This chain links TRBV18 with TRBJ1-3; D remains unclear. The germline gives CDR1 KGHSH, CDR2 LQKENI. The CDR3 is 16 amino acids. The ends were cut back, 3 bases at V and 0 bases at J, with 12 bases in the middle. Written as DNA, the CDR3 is TGTGCCAGCTCACCGTCCAGTTCTGCCTCTGGAAACACCATATATTTT. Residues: CASSPSSSASGNTIYF. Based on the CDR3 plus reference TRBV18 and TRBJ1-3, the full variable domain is NAGVMQNPRHLVRRRGQEARLRCSPMKGHSHVYWYRQLPEEGLKFMVYLQKENIIDESGMPKERFSAEFPKEGPSILRIQQVVRGDSAAYFCASSPSSSASGNTIYFGEGSWLTVV.

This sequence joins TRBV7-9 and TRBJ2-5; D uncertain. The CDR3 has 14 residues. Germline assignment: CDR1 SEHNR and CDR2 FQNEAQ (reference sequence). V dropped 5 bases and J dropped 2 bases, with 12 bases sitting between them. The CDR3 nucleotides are TGTGCCAGCAGCCCGGCGGCGGTGCAAGAGACCCAGTACTTC. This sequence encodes CASSPAAVQETQYF.

CDR3 nucleotide sequence: TGTGCCAGCAGTGTTTCTGAGAGGTCGATCAATCAGCCCCAGCATTTT. It is translated as CASSVSERSINQPQHF. This chain joins TRBV28 and TRBJ1-5; the D is unclear. Trimming stripped 5 bases from V and 3 bases from J, with 17 bases between. Germline V gives CDR1 MDHEN, CDR2 SYDVKM. The CDR3 is 16 amino acids.

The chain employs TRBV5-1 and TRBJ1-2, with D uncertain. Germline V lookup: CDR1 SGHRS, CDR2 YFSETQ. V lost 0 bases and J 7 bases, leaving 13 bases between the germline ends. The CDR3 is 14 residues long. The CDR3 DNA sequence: TGCGCCAGCAGCTTGGTCAACCTTGACTCTGGCTACACCTTC. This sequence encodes CASSLVNLDSGYTF.

As DNA, the CDR3 is TGTGCCAGCAGCTTAGGTCCGAGGTCCTACGAGCAGTACTTC. It specifies CASSLGPRSYEQYF. The chain links TRBV7-3 to TRBJ2-7; D unresolved. The CDR3 contains 14 residues. The V and J ends lost 2 bases and 1 base respectively, with 9 bases between them. Germline-derived CDR1 and CDR2 are SGHTA and FQGTGA.

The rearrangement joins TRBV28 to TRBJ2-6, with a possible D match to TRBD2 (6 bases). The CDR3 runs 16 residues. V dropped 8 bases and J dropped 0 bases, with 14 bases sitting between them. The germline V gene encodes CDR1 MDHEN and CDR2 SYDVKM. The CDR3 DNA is TGTGCCAGCCGGCGCGGGATTTCCTCTGGGGCCAACGTCCTGACTTTC. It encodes CASRRGISSGANVLTF. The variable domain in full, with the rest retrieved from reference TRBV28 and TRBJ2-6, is DVKVTQSSRYLVKRTGEKVFLECVQDMDHENMFWYRQDPGLGLRLIYFSYDVKMKEKGDIPEGYSVSREKKERFSLILESASTNQTSMYLCASRRGISSGANVLTFGAGSRLTVL.

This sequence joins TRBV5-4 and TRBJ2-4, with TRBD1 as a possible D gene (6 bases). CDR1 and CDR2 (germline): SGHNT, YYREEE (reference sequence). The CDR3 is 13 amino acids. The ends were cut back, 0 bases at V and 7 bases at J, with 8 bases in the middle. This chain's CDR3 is CASSLEGVNIQYF. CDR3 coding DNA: TGTGCCAGCAGCTTGGAGGGGGTGAACATTCAGTACTTC.

CDR3 sequence (DNA): TGTGCCAGCAGCTTGTATACGGGAGGGCCCTCAGATACGCAGTATTTT. Residues: CASSLYTGGPSDTQYF. The chain links TRBV5-4 to TRBJ2-3, with 8 bases that match TRBD2. Germline V gene sequence: CDR1 SGHNT, CDR2 YYREEE (reference sequence). The CDR3 sequence is 16 residues long. The V and J ends lost 1 base and 4 bases, in that order; junction bases with no gene match: 8. Combining the CDR3 with reference TRBV5-4 and TRBJ2-3 gives the whole variable domain ETGVTQSPTHLIKTRGQQVTLRCSSQSGHNTVSWYQQALGQGPQFIFQYYREEENGRGNFPPRFSGLQFPNYSSELNVNALELDDSALYLCASSLYTGGPSDTQYFGPGTRLTVL.

CDR3 sequence reads: CATSDYRDAAGNIQFF. The CDR3 coding sequence is TGTGCCACCAGTGATTACCGGGACGCAGCGGGAAACATCCAGTTCTTC. The chain joins TRBV24-1 to TRBJ2-1, with 7 bases matching TRBD2. The CDR3 has 16 residues. Trimming at V came to 2 bases and at J to 13 bases, leaving 16 bases not matched to a gene. The germline gives CDR1 KGHDR, CDR2 SFDVKD.

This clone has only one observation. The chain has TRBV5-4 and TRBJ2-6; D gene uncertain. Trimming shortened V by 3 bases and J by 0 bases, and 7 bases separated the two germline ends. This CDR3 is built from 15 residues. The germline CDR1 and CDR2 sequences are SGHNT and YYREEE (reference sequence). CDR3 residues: CASSSTSSGANVLTF. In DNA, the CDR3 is TGTGCCAGCAGCTCGACAAGCTCTGGGGCCAACGTCCTGACTTTC.

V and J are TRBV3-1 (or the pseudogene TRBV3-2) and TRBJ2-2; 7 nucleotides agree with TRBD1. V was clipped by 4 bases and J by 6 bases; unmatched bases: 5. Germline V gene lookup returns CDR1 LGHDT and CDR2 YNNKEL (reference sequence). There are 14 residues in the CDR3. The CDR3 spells CASSPRQGSGELFF. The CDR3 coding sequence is TGTGCCAGCAGCCCACGACAGGGCTCCGGGGAGCTGTTTTTT.

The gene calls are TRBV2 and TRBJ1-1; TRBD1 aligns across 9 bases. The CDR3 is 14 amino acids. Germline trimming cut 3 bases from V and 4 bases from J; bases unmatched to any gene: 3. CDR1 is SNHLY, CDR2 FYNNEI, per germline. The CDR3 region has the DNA TGTGCCAGCAGTGATCGGACAGGGGCCACTGAAGCTTTCTTT. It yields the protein CASSDRTGATEAFF.

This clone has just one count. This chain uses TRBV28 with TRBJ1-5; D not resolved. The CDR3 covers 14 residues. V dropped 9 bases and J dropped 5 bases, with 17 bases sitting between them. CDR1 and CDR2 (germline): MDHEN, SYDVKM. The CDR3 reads CASSSLGEDQPQHF. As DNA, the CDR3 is TGTGCCAGTAGCAGTTTAGGAGAAGATCAGCCCCAGCATTTT.

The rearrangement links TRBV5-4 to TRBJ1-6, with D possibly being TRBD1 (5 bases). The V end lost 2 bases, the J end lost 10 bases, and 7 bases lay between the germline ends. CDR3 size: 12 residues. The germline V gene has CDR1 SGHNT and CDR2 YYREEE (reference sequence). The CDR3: CASSLGESPLHF. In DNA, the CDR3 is TGTGCCAGCAGCTTAGGGGAATCACCCCTCCACTTT. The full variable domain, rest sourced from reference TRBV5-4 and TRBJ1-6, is ETGVTQSPTHLIKTRGQQVTLRCSSQSGHNTVSWYQQALGQGPQFIFQYYREEENGRGNFPPRFSGLQFPNYSSELNVNALELDDSALYLCASSLGESPLHFGNGTRLTVT.

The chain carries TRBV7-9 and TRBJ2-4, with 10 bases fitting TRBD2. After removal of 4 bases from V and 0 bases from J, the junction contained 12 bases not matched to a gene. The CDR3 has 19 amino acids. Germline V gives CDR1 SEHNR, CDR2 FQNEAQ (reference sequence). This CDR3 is CASSSGTSDQARAKNIQYF. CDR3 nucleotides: TGTGCCAGCAGCTCGGGGACTAGCGACCAAGCCAGAGCCAAAAACATTCAGTACTTC.

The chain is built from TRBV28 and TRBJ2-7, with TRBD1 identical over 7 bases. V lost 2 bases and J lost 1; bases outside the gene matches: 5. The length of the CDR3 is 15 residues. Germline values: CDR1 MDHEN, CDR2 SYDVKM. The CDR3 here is CASSLRTGGSYEQYF. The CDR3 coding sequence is TGTGCCAGCAGTTTAAGGACAGGTGGATCCTACGAGCAGTACTTC. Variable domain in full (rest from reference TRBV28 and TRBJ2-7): DVKVTQSSRYLVKRTGEKVFLECVQDMDHENMFWYRQDPGLGLRLIYFSYDVKMKEKGDIPEGYSVSREKKERFSLILESASTNQTSMYLCASSLRTGGSYEQYFGPGTRLTVT.

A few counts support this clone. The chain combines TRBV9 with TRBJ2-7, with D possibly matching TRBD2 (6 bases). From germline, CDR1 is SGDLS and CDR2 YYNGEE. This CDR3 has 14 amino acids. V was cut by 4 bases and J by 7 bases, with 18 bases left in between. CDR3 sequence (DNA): TGTGCCAGCAGCCCTCGACTAGGAGGTGGGGAGCAGTACTTC. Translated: CASSPRLGGGEQYF.

The CDR3 region has the DNA TGTGCCAGCAGTTACTTTTCCCCCGGGACAGGGTATCAAGCTTTCTTT. Translation: CASSYFSPGTGYQAFF. This chain connects TRBV6-6 to TRBJ1-1; 9 bases fit TRBD1. The V and J ends lost 1 base and 9 bases, in that order; junction bases with no gene match: 12. There are 16 residues in the CDR3. Germline CDR1 reads MNHNY; CDR2 reads SVGAGI (reference sequence).

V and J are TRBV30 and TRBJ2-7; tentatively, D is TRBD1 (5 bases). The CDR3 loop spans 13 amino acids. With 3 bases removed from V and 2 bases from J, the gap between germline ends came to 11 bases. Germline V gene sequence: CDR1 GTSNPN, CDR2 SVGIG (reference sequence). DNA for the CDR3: TGTGCCTGGAGACAGGCAGCGACCTACGAGCAGTACTTC. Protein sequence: CAWRQAATYEQYF. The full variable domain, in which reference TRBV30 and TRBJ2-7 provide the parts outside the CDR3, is SQTIHQWPATLVQPVGSPLSLECTVEGTSNPNLYWYRQAAGRGLQLLFYSVGIGQISSEVPQNLSASRPQDRQFILSSKKLLLSDSGFYLCAWRQAATYEQYFGPGTRLTVT.

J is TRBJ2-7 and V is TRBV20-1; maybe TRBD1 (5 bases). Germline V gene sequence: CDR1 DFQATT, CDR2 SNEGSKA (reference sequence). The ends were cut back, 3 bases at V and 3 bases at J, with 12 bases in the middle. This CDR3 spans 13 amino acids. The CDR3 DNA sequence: TGCAGTGCTAGTTATCAGGGAAACTACGAGCAGTACTTC. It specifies CSASYQGNYEQYF.